This TCR beta chain was retrieved from a study of control samples from healthy donors and cancer patients. The repertoire was sequenced with immunoSEQ multiplex PCR; TCRdb's copy has only in-frame clones and lacks some. The sample contains about 44,000 clones, over 75% of which appear only once. J was trimmed by 5 bases and V by 6 bases; bases with no gene match: 4. The CDR3 has 14 amino acids. Germline assignment: CDR1 KGHDR and CDR2 SFDVKD. The material sequenced was PBMCs. The TCR was taken from a woman aged 55-75 years with lung cancer. This chain links TRBV24-1 with TRBJ2-1; 9 bases fit TRBD2. DNA of the CDR3: TGTGCCACCAGTCCTAGCGGGATAAACAATGAGCAGTTCTTC. This encodes CATSPSGINNEQFF.